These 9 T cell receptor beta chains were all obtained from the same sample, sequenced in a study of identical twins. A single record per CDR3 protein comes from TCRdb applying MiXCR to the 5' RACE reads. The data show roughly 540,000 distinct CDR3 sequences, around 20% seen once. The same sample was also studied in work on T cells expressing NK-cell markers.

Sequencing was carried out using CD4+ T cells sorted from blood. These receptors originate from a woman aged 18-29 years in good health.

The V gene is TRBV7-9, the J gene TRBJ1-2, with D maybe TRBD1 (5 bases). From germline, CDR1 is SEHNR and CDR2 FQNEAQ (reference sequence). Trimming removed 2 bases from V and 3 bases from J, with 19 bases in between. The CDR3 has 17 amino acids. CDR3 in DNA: TGTGCCAGCAGCTTAACTTTGATGGGGGAAGGCGACTATGGCTACACCTTC. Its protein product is CASSLTLMGEGDYGYTF. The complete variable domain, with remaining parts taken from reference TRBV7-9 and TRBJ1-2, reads DTGVSQNPRHKITKRGQNVTFRCDPISEHNRLYWYRQTLGQGPEFLTYFQNEAQLEKSRLLSDRFSAERPKGSFSTLEIQRTEQGDSAMYLCASSLTLMGEGDYGYTFGSGTRLTVV.

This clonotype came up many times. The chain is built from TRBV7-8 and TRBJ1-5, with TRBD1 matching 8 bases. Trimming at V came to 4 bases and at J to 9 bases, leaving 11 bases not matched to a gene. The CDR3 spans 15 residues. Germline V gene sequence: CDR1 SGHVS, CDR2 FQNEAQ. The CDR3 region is CASSWGQALRGPQHF. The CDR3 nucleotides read TGTGCCAGCAGCTGGGGACAGGCCCTCCGGGGGCCCCAGCATTTT.

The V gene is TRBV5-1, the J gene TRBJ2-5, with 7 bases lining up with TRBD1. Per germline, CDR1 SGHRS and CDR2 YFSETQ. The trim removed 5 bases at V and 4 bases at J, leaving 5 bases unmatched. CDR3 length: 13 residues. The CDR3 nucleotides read TGCGCCAGCAGACCGACAGGGTCAGAGACCCAGTACTTC. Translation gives CASRPTGSETQYF.

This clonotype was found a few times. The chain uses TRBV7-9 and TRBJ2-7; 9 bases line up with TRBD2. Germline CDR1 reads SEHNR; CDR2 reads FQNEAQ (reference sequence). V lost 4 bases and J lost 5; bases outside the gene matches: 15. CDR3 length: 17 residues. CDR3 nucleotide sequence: TGTGCCAGCAGCTCAGATGACAATAGCGGGAGTTACCACGAGCAGTACTTC. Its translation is CASSSDDNSGSYHEQYF.

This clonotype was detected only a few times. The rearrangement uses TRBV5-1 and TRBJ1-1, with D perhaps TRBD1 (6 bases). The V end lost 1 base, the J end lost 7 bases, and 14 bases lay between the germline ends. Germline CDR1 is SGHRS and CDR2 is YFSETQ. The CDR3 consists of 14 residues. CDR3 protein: CASSLTGTSREAFF. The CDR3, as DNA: TGCGCCAGCAGCTTGACAGGGACCTCACGTGAAGCTTTCTTT. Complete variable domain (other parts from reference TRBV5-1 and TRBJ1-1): KAGVTQTPRYLIKTRGQQVTLSCSPISGHRSVSWYQQTPGQGLQFLFEYFSETQRNKGNFPGRFSGRQFSNSRSEMNVSTLELGDSALYLCASSLTGTSREAFFGQGTRLTVV.

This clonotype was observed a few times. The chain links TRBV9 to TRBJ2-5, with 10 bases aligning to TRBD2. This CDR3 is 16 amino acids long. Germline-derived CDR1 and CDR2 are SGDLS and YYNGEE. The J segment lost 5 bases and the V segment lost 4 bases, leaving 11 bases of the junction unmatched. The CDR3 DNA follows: TGTGCCAGCAGCCCATACCGGACTAGCGGTGCTGAGACCCAGTACTTC. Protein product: CASSPYRTSGAETQYF.

The CDR3 loop reads CASSPVQREGLETQYF. The CDR3 coding sequence is TGTGCCAGCAGCCCCGTTCAGCGGGAGGGCCTGGAGACCCAGTACTTC. The V gene is TRBV9, the J gene TRBJ2-5; 10 bases agree with TRBD2. V lost 4 bases, J lost 5 bases, and 11 bases stayed unmatched. CDR1 and CDR2 from the germline V gene are SGDLS and YYNGEE. The CDR3 is 16 amino acids.

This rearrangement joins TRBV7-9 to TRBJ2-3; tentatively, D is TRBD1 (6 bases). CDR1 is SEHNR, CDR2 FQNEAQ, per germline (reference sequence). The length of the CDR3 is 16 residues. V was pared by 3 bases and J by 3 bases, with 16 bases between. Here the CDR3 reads CASSFGFGTNTDTQYF. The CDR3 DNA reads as TGTGCCAGCAGCTTTGGTTTTGGGACAAATACAGATACGCAGTATTTT.

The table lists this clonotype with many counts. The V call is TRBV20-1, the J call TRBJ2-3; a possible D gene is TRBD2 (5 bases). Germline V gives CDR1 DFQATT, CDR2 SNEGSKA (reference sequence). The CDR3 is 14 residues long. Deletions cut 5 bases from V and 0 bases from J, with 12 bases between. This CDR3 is CSAPPAASTDTQYF. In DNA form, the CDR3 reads TGCAGTGCTCCGCCAGCGGCTAGCACAGATACGCAGTATTTT.